This T cell receptor beta chain was captured in a study of cytomegalovirus exposure and HLA in healthy donors. Study conclusions and caveats: Earlier analysis found most TCR beta V segments productive about 87% or about 30% of the time. A later analysis associated 15,000 to 20,000 TCR beta sequences with HLA alleles at a 0.05 false discovery rate.

Comments on this clone: As yet, its antigen is unknown.

This CDR3 contains 16 residues. Germline V lookup: CDR1 PRHDT, CDR2 FYEKMQ (reference sequence). V was pared by 5 bases and J by 2 bases, with 16 bases between. The primer mix had 60 Vbeta and 13 Jbeta primers. Data came from immunoSEQ multiplex PCR; TCRdb stores just in-frame clones and leaves some out. The sample has some 130,000 clones; roughly 76% are singletons. This cohort consisted of healthy bone marrow donors. In nominal health when sampled, donors likely had unrecorded immune exposures nonetheless. Sequencing input: PBMCs. This TCR derives from a woman in her thirties or forties in good health and CMV-seronegative. The V and J genes are TRBV13 and TRBJ2-1, with D possibly being TRBD2 (6 bases). CDR3 sequence: CASSRQRAGAYNEQFF. DNA of the CDR3: TGTGCCAGCAGCAGACAGCGGGCCGGAGCCTACAATGAGCAGTTCTTC.